Sequencing of this TCR beta chain was carried out in a study of blood T cell repertoires in COVID-19. Measured with immunoSEQ multiplex PCR; TCRdb has only the in-frame clones, and not every one. This sample has fewer than 250,000 clones; around nine tenths occur once, and the top ten carry approximately 15%. V gave up 6 bases and J gave up 9 bases, with 12 bases separating them. The CDR3 extends over 11 amino acids. CDR1 and CDR2 (germline): MDHEN, SYDVKM. The V and J genes are TRBV28 and TRBJ2-7; the D is unclear. The sequenced sample was PBMCs or T cells enriched from blood (not recorded which). This sequence originates from a woman in her fifties or sixties with acute COVID-19. CDR3 nucleotide sequence: TGTGCCAGCAGCCTAGGTTTACGGCAGTACTTC. It translates to CASSLGLRQYF.